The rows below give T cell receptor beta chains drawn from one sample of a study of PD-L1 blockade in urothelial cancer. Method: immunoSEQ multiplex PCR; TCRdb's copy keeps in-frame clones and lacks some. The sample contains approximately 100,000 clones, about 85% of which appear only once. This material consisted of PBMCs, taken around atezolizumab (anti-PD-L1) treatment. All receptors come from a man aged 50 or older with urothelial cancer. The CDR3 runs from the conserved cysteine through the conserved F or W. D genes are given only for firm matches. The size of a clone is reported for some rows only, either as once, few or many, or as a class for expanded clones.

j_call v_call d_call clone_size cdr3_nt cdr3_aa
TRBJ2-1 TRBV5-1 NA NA TGCGCCAGCAGCTTGGGTCAGGGTGGAAGCAATGAGCAGTTCTTC CASSLGQGGSNEQFF
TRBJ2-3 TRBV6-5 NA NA TGTGCCAGCAGTTACGGCAGGGGAGATACGCAGTATTTT CASSYGRGDTQYF
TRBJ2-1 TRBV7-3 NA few TGTGCCAGCAGTATTAGTAGGGGTAACAATGAGCAGTTCTTC CASSISRGNNEQFF
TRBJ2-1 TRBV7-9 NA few TGTGCCAGCAGCTTAAGTCTGCGTTACAATGAGCAGTTCTTC CASSLSLRYNEQFF
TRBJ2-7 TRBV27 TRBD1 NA TGTGCCAGCAGCAAACTCCCCGGGACAGGGGGCCCCGAGCAGTACTTC CASSKLPGTGGPEQYF
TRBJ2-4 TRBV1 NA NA TGCACCAGCAGCCGTAGACAAGCCAAAAACATTCAGTACTTC CTSSRRQAKNIQYF
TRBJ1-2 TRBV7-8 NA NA TGTGCCAGCAGCTACGTTGGTGGGGGCGGGTATGGCTACACCTTC CASSYVGGGGYGYTF
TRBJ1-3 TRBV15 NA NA TGTGCCACCAGCAGAGATCCCAGGGGTGGAAACACCATATATTTT CATSRDPRGGNTIYF
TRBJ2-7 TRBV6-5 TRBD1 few TGTGCCAGCAGTAGTCCTGGGACAGGGTACTACGAGCAGTACTTC CASSSPGTGYYEQYF
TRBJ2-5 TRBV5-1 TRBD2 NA TGCGCCAGCAGCCCGTTTGAGTGGGGACTAGCGGGAGAAGAGACCCAGTACTTC CASSPFEWGLAGEETQYF
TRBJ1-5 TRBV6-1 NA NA TGTGCCAGCAGTGATCCGGGGTCCAATCAGCCCCAGCATTTT CASSDPGSNQPQHF
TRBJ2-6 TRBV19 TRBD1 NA TGTGCCAGTAGTTTAACCACCCGACAGGGCCGGTCGGTGATCTCTGGGGCCAACGTCCTGACTTTC CASSLTTRQGRSVISGANVLTF
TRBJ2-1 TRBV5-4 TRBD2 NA TGTGCCAGCAGCATTAGCGGGAGAGGCGGTCCGCGGCTAGCTGAGCAGTTCTTC CASSISGRGGPRLAEQFF
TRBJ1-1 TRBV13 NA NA TGTGCCAGCAGCGGAGCCCTTTCGAGGGACACTGAAGCTTTCTTT CASSGALSRDTEAFF
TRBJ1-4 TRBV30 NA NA TGTGCCTGGAGTGGACAGAGTAATGAAAAACTGTTTTTT CAWSGQSNEKLFF
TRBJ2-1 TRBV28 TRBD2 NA TGTGCCAGCAGCCTAGCGGGAAGAATGGACAATGAGCAGTTCTTC CASSLAGRMDNEQFF
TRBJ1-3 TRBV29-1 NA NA TGCAGCGTTGTTGTGAGCTCTGGAAACACCATATATTTT CSVVVSSGNTIYF
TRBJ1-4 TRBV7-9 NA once TGTGCCAGCAGCTCAAACCGGGACAATAGTGAAAAACTGTTTTTT CASSSNRDNSEKLFF
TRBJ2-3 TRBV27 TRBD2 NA TGTGCCATCAAAGCGGGAGCGGGCACAGATACGCAGTATTTT CAIKAGAGTDTQYF
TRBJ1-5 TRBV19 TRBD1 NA TGTGCCAGTAGAAGGGGGACAGGGGGCCATCAGCCCCAGCATTTT CASRRGTGGHQPQHF
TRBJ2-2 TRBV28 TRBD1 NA TGTGCCAGCAGTTCTTGGACAGGGGGCGGGGAGCTGTTTTTT CASSSWTGGGELFF
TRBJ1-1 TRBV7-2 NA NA TGTGCCAGCAGCTTAGCGACAGGAAGTCACACTGAAGCTTTCTTT CASSLATGSHTEAFF
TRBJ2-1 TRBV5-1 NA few TGCGCCAGCAGCTATAGCCGGGATGAGCAGTTCTTC CASSYSRDEQFF
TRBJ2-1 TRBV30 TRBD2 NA TGTGCCTGGAGACTAGCGGGAGGGCCGGGTGAGCAGTTCTTC CAWRLAGGPGEQFF
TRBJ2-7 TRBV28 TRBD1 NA TGTGCCAGCAGGGGACAGGTGCTCCGAGAGCAGTACTTC CASRGQVLREQYF
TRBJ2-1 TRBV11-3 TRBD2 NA TGTGCCAGCAGCCAGAGCGGGAGGGCGAGCTCCTACAATGAGCAGTTCTTC CASSQSGRASSYNEQFF
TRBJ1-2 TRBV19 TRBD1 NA TGTGCCAGTACCGACTCCGACAGGGGACCGAGCTACACCTTC CASTDSDRGPSYTF
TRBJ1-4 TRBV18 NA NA TGTGCCAGCTCACCGGGGGCCAGACTAAAACTGTTTTTT CASSPGARLKLFF
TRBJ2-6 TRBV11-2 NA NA TGTGCCAGCTCGTTTTTAAGGCTAGCCAACTCTGGGGCCAACGTCCTGACTTTC CASSFLRLANSGANVLTF
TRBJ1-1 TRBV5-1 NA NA TGCGCCAGCAGCATTAACAGGAACACTGAAGCTTTCTTT CASSINRNTEAFF
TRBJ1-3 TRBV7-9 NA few TGTGCCAGCAGCTTAGGCACACCTGTCTCTGGAAACACCATATATTTT CASSLGTPVSGNTIYF
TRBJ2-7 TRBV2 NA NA TGTGCCAGCAGTGAACGCTACGAGCAGTACTTC CASSERYEQYF
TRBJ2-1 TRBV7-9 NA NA TGTGCCAGCAGCTTCCGTAACTCCTACAATGAGCAGTTCTTC CASSFRNSYNEQFF
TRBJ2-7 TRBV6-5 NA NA TGTGCCAGCAGTTACTCCGCAGCAGGCTCCTACGAGCAGTACTTC CASSYSAAGSYEQYF
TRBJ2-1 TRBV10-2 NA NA TGCGCCAGCAGCCCAACTAGGAACAATGAGCAGTTCTTC CASSPTRNNEQFF
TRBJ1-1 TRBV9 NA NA TGTGCCAGCAGCGTGGGGAGCATGAACACTGAAGCTTTCTTT CASSVGSMNTEAFF
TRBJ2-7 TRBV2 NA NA TGTGCCAGCAGAGATACTAGCTCAAACTACGAGCAGTACTTC CASRDTSSNYEQYF
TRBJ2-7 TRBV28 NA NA TGTGCCAGCAGTTTTGGTGGGGCCACCTACGAGCAGTACTTC CASSFGGATYEQYF
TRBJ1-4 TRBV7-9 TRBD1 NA TGTGCCAGCAGCTTAGTGTGGGACAGGGAGGAAAAACTGTTTTTT CASSLVWDREEKLFF
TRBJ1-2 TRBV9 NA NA TGTGCCAGCAGCGTAGGTGGCAGGGTGGGCTATGGCTACACCTTC CASSVGGRVGYGYTF
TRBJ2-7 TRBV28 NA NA TGTGCCAGCAAACAGCTACGAAGCTCCTACGAGCAGTACTTC CASKQLRSSYEQYF
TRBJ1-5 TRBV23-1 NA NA TGCGCCAGCAGTAAACCAGGGCCTTGGGACACCTATAGCAATCAGCCCCAGCATTTT CASSKPGPWDTYSNQPQHF
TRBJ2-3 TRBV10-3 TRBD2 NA TGTGCCATCAGCCCTACCCTAGCGGCTAGCACAGATACGCAGTATTTT CAISPTLAASTDTQYF
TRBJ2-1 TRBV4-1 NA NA TGCGCCAGCAGCCAACAAACAGGATACAATGAGCAGTTCTTC CASSQQTGYNEQFF
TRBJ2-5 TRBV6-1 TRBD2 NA TGTGCCAGCAGTGAAGATATTAGCGGGAGGGCCAAGGAGACCCAGTACTTC CASSEDISGRAKETQYF
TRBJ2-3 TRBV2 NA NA TGTGCCAGCAGTAGTCTAGAAGCCACAGATACGCAGTATTTT CASSSLEATDTQYF
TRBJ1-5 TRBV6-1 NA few TGTGCCAGCAGTGAATATCGGGGTTATAGCAATCAGCCCCAGCATTTT CASSEYRGYSNQPQHF
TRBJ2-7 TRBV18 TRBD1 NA TGTGCCAGCTCATTTTCCGGGACAGGGGCCTACGAGCAGTACTTC CASSFSGTGAYEQYF
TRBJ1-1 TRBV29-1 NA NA TGCAGCGTTGAAGGAGACAGGCGGAACACTGAAGCTTTCTTT CSVEGDRRNTEAFF
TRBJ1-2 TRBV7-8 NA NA TGTGCCAGCAGCATAGAAATTACACAGGGCGGTTTCAGTGGCTACACCTTC CASSIEITQGGFSGYTF
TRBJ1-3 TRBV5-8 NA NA TGTGCCAGCAGAAAACCCGGGGGGGGCTCTGGAAACACCATATATTTT CASRKPGGGSGNTIYF
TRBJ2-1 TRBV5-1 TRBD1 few TGCGCCAGCAGCAGCAGGGGGAATGAGCAGTTCTTC CASSSRGNEQFF
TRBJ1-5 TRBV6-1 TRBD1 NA TGTGCCAGCAGCGACAGGGGGCGGAATCAGCCCCAGCATTTT CASSDRGRNQPQHF
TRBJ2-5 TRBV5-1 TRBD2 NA TGCGCCAGCAGCGGGGGAGGGGAGACCCAGTACTTC CASSGGGETQYF
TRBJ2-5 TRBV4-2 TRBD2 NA TGTGCCAGCACCCGGTCGACTAGCGGGATGATACAAGAGACCCAGTACTTC CASTRSTSGMIQETQYF
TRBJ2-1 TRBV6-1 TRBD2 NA TGTGCCAGCAGTGAATCTAGCGGGAGGGCCTTGGAGCAGTTCTTC CASSESSGRALEQFF
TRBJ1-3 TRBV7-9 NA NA TGTGCCAGCAGCCCCATGCGTGGTACTGGAAACACCATATATTTT CASSPMRGTGNTIYF
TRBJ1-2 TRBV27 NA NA TGTGCCAGCAGTTCAGGGGTCGGCTACACCTTC CASSSGVGYTF
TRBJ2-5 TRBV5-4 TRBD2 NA TGTGCCAGCAGCCTACTAGCGGGAGGTGCAGAGACCCAGTACTTC CASSLLAGGAETQYF
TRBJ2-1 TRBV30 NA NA TGTGCCTGGAGCCCTCTCCATGAGCAGTTCTTC CAWSPLHEQFF